One and the same sample provided the 13 T cell receptor beta chains below, sequenced in a study of T-cell reconstitution after alpha-beta-depleted transplantation in children. TCRbeta library preparation incorporated unique molecular identifiers. Each CDR3 protein is one row after TCRdb ran MiXCR on the PCR reads. The sample lists 15,000 to 20,000 distinct CDR3 sequences, approximately 13% occurring once. This specimen consisted of PBMCs, mostly from graft donor cells, obtained 180 days after TCRalphabeta/CD19-depleted stem cell transplant. These TCRs come from a boy under two years old who had a stem cell transplant for Wiskott-Aldrich syndrome, so the T cells may come from the graft donor.

This clonotype was counted ten times or more. The chain uses TRBV4-2 and TRBJ1-3; 9 nucleotides match TRBD1. Germline CDR1 reads LGHNA; CDR2 reads YNFKEQ. CDR3 length equals 17 residues. J gave up 0 bases and V 4 bases, and 7 bases lay outside the gene matches. CDR3 in DNA: TGTGCCAGCAGCCGGAAAGGGACAGGGAGCTCTGGAAACACCATATATTTT. Residues: CASSRKGTGSSGNTIYF.

This clonotype was detected only a few times. The chain couples TRBV4-1 to TRBJ2-1; 9 bases are shared with TRBD2. The V gene's germline CDR1 is MGHRA and CDR2 YSYEKL. V was pared by 0 bases and J by 8 bases, with 20 bases of the junction left unmatched. CDR3 length equals 20 residues. The CDR3 region is CASSQDPGIVGREGVDEQFF. The CDR3 DNA reads as TGCGCCAGCAGCCAAGACCCTGGGATCGTAGGGCGGGAGGGGGTGGATGAGCAGTTCTTC.

This clonotype was seen at least ten times. The chain links TRBV5-1 to TRBJ2-7, with 14 bases fitting TRBD2. CDR1 and CDR2 (germline): SGHRS, YFSETQ. V gave up 4 bases and J gave up 6 bases; unmatched junction bases: 6. The CDR3 spans 15 residues. In DNA form, the CDR3 reads TGCGCCAGCAGCAGGGGACTAGCGGGAGCGGGCGAGCAGTACTTC. Translation: CASSRGLAGAGEQYF.

The chain has TRBV21-1 and TRBJ2-7; the listed D gene, TRBD1, was not tested against the DNA. TRBV21-1 is termed a pseudogene. The CDR3 has 15 amino acids. The chain's CDR3 is CASSRDPKNTYEQYF. The CDR3 DNA sequence: TGTGCCAGCAGCAGGGACCCAAAAAATACCTACGAGCAGTACTTC.

This clonotype has at least ten counts. The rearrangement uses TRBV20-1 and TRBJ2-1, with TRBD2 matching 14 bases. This CDR3 region has 13 residues. Unmatched junction bases numbered 3, after V lost 5 bases and J lost 9 bases. Germline V lookup: CDR1 DFQATT, CDR2 SNEGSKA (reference sequence). The CDR3 spells CSARLAGGAEQFF. The CDR3 region has the DNA TGCAGTGCTCGACTAGCGGGAGGGGCTGAGCAGTTCTTC.

V and J are TRBV12-3 or TRBV12-4 and TRBJ2-1, with 8 bases aligning to TRBD2. The CDR3 is made up of 16 amino acids. The V gene end was trimmed by 3 bases and the J gene end by 4 bases; junction bases not matched to a gene: 8. CDR3 bases: TGTGCCAGCAGTTTCCAACTAGCGGTACAATACAATGAGCAGTTCTTC. Translation gives CASSFQLAVQYNEQFF.

This clonotype was counted at least ten times. The gene calls are TRBV7-9 and TRBJ1-5; D is perhaps TRBD1 (5 bases). V lost 4 bases to trimming and J lost 2 bases, with 12 bases between them. The CDR3 sequence is 15 residues long. The germline CDR1 and CDR2 sequences are SEHNR and FQNEAQ (reference sequence). This CDR3 reads CASSSQGSGNQPQHF. The DNA for the CDR3 is TGTGCCAGCAGCTCCCAGGGTTCGGGCAATCAGCCCCAGCATTTT.

This clonotype was recorded many times. The rearrangement links TRBV20-1 to TRBJ1-1; D call uncertain. CDR3 length: 11 amino acids. V dropped 6 bases and J dropped 6 bases, with 11 bases sitting between them. Germline V gene sequence: CDR1 DFQATT, CDR2 SNEGSKA (reference sequence). CDR3 sequence: CSAHSGPEAFF. The CDR3 DNA reads TGCAGTGCACATTCCGGACCTGAAGCTTTCTTT.

This clonotype was counted many times. The chain combines TRBV4-1 with TRBJ1-2, with TRBD1 as a possible D gene (6 bases). The CDR3 is 16 residues long. V was trimmed by 0 bases and J by 3 bases, leaving 14 bases between them. Germline-derived CDR1 and CDR2 are MGHRA and YSYEKL. The CDR3 loop is CASSQEPGNRDYGYTF. CDR3 nucleotide sequence: TGCGCCAGCAGCCAAGAACCAGGGAACAGGGACTATGGCTACACCTTC.

This clonotype was recorded many times. V usage is TRBV28 and J usage is TRBJ2-1; 10 bases align to TRBD1. Germline trimming cut 7 bases from V and 8 bases from J; bases unmatched to any gene: 11. Germline CDR1 MDHEN, CDR2 SYDVKM. The length of the CDR3 is 15 residues. The CDR3 reads CASTEPGTGDHEQFF. For the CDR3, the DNA is TGTGCCAGCACCGAACCCGGGACAGGGGATCATGAGCAGTTCTTC.

The chain uses TRBV2 and TRBJ2-7; D is undetermined. V was trimmed by 9 bases and J by 6 bases, leaving 9 bases between them. CDR1 is SNHLY, CDR2 FYNNEI, per germline. CDR3 size: 10 residues. The CDR3: CARGRPEQYF. Here the CDR3 DNA reads TGTGCCAGGGGTAGGCCCGAGCAGTACTTC. The variable domain in full, completed from reference TRBV2 and TRBJ2-7, reads EPEVTQTPSHQVTQMGQEVILRCVPISNHLYFYWYRQILGQKVEFLVSFYNNEISEKSEIFDDQFSVERPDGSNFTLKIRSTKLEDSAMYFCARGRPEQYFGPGTRLTVT.

This clonotype has ten or more counts. The J gene is TRBJ1-1, the V gene TRBV29-1; D may be TRBD1 (5 bases). Germline values: CDR1 SQVTM, CDR2 ANQGSEA. V was pared by 7 bases and J by 4 bases, with 13 bases between. The CDR3 sequence is 12 residues long. CDR3 protein: CSAQFGGTEAFF. CDR3 bases: TGCAGCGCTCAGTTTGGGGGCACTGAAGCTTTCTTT.

This clonotype has ten or more counts. The genes are TRBV29-1 and TRBJ2-3; unclear D gene. There are 10 residues in the CDR3. V was shortened by 4 bases and J by 2 bases, with 1 base between the two germline ends. Germline V lookup: CDR1 SQVTM, CDR2 ANQGSEA. CDR3 region: CSVVTDTQYF. As DNA, the CDR3 is TGCAGCGTTGTCACAGATACGCAGTATTTT.